Sequencing of this T cell receptor (beta chain) was carried out in a study of T cells in Graves' hyperthyroidism and ophthalmopathy. Study outcomes and limitations: A 13 V-J model separated ophthalmopathy from stable hyperthyroidism.

Trimming shortened V by 2 bases and J by 4 bases, and 11 bases separated the two germline ends. CDR3 length: 14 amino acids. Germline CDR1 is MNHEY and CDR2 is SVGAGI. This clonotype has only a few counts. Its antigen is not known. The source material, RNA transcripts, was used to amplify TCR beta CDR3 regions. The HTBI primer set drove a first-round RT-PCR of the TCR CDR3. MiXCR, applied by TCRdb to the multiplex PCR reads, yields one record per CDR3 protein. The table has 400,000 to 550,000 distinct CDR3 sequences, around an eighth seen once; the top ten hold about a sixth. Clinical symptoms, serum thyroxine and TRAb, thyroid ultrasound and orbital computed tomography together formed the diagnostic basis.

This receptor was obtained from a woman younger than 30 with Graves' hyperthyroidism. Sequencing input: blood. This sequence joins TRBV6-5 and TRBJ1-2; maybe TRBD1 (5 bases). CDR3 region: CASSYDAGSYGYTF. DNA of the CDR3: TGTGCCAGCAGTTACGACGCAGGGTCCTATGGCTACACCTTC.